This T cell receptor (beta chain) appears in the sequencing data of a study of graft-versus-host responses after intestinal transplantation. Looking at the study overall: All recipients were transplanted with multivisceral, liver-intestinal, or isolated intestinal grafts. Anti-thymocyte globulin induction was given to all recipients, followed by tacrolimus and steroids for 2 to 3 years. Findings and limits, study-wide: Some GvH clones were seen earlier in gut or blood, suggesting intestinal origin. The study found high graft-versus-host to host-versus-graft clonal ratios in allografts of patients with graft-donor T cell macrochimerism.

About this clone itself: The antigen is undetermined.

The CDR3 contains 11 residues. CDR1 is MNHNY, CDR2 SVGAGI, per germline (reference sequence). V was pared by 6 bases and J by 9 bases, with 8 bases between. TCRdb's copy holds only in-frame clones and misses some; the assay was immunoSEQ multiplex PCR. The table shows about 50,000 clones, with about nine tenths occurring only once. The sequencing used unstimulated CD4+ T cells sorted from spleen or lymph node cells, collected before transplant. The rearrangement links TRBV6-6 to TRBJ2-2; D not resolved. The TCR sequence derives from a human donor who was the organ donor for an intestinal transplant. The CDR3 nucleotides read TGTGCCAGCAGGACGAGGCGGGAGCTGTTTTTT. Its translation is CASRTRRELFF.